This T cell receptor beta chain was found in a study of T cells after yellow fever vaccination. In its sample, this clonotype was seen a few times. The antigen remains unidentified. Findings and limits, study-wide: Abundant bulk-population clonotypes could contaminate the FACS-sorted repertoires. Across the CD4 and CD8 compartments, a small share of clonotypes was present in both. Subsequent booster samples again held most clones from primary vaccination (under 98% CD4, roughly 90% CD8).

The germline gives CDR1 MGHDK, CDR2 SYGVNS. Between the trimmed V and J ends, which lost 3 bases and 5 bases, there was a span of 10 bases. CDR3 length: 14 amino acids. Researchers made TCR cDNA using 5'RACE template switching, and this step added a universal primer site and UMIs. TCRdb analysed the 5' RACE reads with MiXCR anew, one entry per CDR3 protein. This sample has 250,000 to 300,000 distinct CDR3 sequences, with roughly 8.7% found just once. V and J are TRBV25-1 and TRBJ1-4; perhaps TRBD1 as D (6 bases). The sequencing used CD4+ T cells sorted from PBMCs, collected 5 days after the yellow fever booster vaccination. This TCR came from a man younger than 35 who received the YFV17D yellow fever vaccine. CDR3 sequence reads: CASSEDRRNEKLFF. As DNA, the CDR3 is TGTGCCAGCAGTGAGGACAGACGGAATGAAAAACTGTTTTTT.